This TCR beta chain appears in the sequencing data of a study of post-analysis software for immune sequencing data. As for this clonotype: The antigen remains undetermined.

V lost 2 bases and J lost 1, with 12 bases in between. The CDR3 length is 16 residues. CDR1 SGHVS and CDR2 FQNEAQ come from the germline V gene. Unique-molecular-identifier-tagged TCR beta cDNA libraries were used. TCRdb analysed the PCR reads with MiXCR anew, one entry per CDR3 protein. The repertoire includes hundreds of thousands of distinct CDR3 sequences, roughly 40% of them detected once, and more than 1.5% sits in the top ten. Broader study findings: Controls showed lower frequencies than patients for four to six TRBV segments, and TRBV5-6, TRBV5-1 and TRBV20-1 were among these. Controls significantly exceeded multiple sclerosis patients in normalized Chao1 diversity.

The TCR sequence derives from a girl aged 5-17 years with multiple sclerosis. Sample: blood. The V call is TRBV7-8, the J call TRBJ1-5; a weak D match, TRBD1 (5 bases). This CDR3 is CASSLHGAASNQPQHF. CDR3 sequence (DNA): TGTGCCAGCAGCTTACATGGGGCGGCGAGCAATCAGCCCCAGCATTTT.